The present T cell receptor beta chain was sequenced within a study of blood T cell repertoires in COVID-19. Study summary: Acute and convalescent COVID-19 samples came from the United States, Italy and Spain. PBMCs, B-cell-depleted T cells, or T cells provided the cDNA or gDNA that made up the material.

Original analysis: Reference gene primer amplification yielded estimated nucleated cell counts. Profiling relied on immunoSEQ multiplex PCR, and the TCRdb table lists in-frame clones only, not all of them. V, J and clone size derive from that table, while D and trimming were established from the DNA sequence. Of fewer than 35,000 clones listed, roughly 87% are singletons. CDR3 size: 12 residues. The V end was cut by 1 base, the J end by 9 bases, with 9 bases between. The TCR was taken from a human donor in a cohort sampled during active COVID-19. The donor label of this sample is uncertain. The rearrangement joins TRBV12-3 or TRBV12-4 to TRBJ1-1, with TRBD1 as a possible D gene (5 bases). Sequencing was performed on peripheral blood. For the CDR3, the DNA is TGTGCCAGCAGTTTAGGGGGGGGGAAAGCTTTCTTT. Its translation is CASSLGGGKAFF.